One and the same sample provided the 13 T cell receptor beta chains below, sequenced in a study of shared clonotypes between healthy human individuals. Some clones are missing from TCRdb's copy, which holds only in-frame ones; the method was immunoSEQ multiplex PCR. The sample shows 2 million to 2.5 million clones, approximately 96% of them seen only once. The sequencing sample was made of naive CD4+ T cells sorted from blood. Regarding subset: CD45RA+ positively selected. The origin of the receptors is a young man in good health.

V and J are TRBV18 and TRBJ2-7; 10 bases are shared with TRBD2. The CDR3 covers 16 residues. The V gene end was trimmed by 3 bases and the J gene end by 3 bases; junction bases not matched to a gene: 8. Per germline, CDR1 KGHSH and CDR2 LQKENI. The CDR3 DNA is TGTGCCAGCTCACCTTATGAGCGGGAGGGCCACTACGAGCAGTACTTC. It codes for CASSPYEREGHYEQYF.

The chain employs TRBV7-9 and TRBJ2-1; no firm D call. The CDR3 totals 16 residues. CDR1 SEHNR and CDR2 FQNEAQ come from the germline V gene (reference sequence). Trimming cost V 5 bases and J 5 bases, with 19 bases left between them. The CDR3 here is CASSLPPIGPNNEQFF. The CDR3 bases are TGTGCCAGCAGCCTCCCACCTATTGGGCCGAACAATGAGCAGTTCTTC.

The chain has TRBV5-4 and TRBJ2-7; 12 positions match TRBD2. From germline, CDR1 is SGHNT and CDR2 YYREEE (reference sequence). The CDR3 contains 15 residues. J was trimmed by 3 bases and V by 4 bases; bases with no gene match: 5. CDR3 sequence reads: CASSTGLAGSYEQYF. DNA of the CDR3: TGTGCCAGCAGCACCGGACTAGCGGGGAGCTACGAGCAGTACTTC.

This chain connects TRBV6-5 to TRBJ2-7, with TRBD1 matching over 10 bases. CDR1 and CDR2 from the germline V gene are MNHEY and SVGAGI. V was pared by 6 bases and J by 11 bases, with 10 bases of the junction left unmatched. The CDR3 runs to 13 residues. CDR3 in amino acids: CASRRVPGTGEYF. CDR3 DNA: TGTGCCAGCAGACGCGTTCCCGGGACAGGGGAGTACTTC.

The rearrangement links TRBV7-3 to TRBJ2-1; the D is unclear. CDR1 SGHTA and CDR2 FQGTGA come from the germline V gene. V was cut by 5 bases and J by 4 bases, with 9 bases left in between. The CDR3 contains 13 residues. The CDR3 loop reads CASSPKEYNEQFF. The CDR3 DNA is TGTGCCAGCAGCCCGAAGGAATACAATGAGCAGTTCTTC.

V gene TRBV6-5 combines with J gene TRBJ2-7; D tentatively reads TRBD1 or TRBD2 (6 bases each). The V end lost 8 bases, the J end lost 4 bases, and 12 bases lay between the germline ends. CDR3 size: 12 residues. Germline CDR1 MNHEY, CDR2 SVGAGI. CDR3 coding DNA: TGTGCCAGCTCAACAGGGAGGTACGAGCAGTACTTC. Protein: CASSTGRYEQYF.

This clone was seen only once. The rearrangement links TRBV18 to TRBJ2-7, with D maybe TRBD2 (6 bases). The V and J ends lost 6 bases and 0 bases respectively, with 18 bases between them. The CDR3 contains 16 residues. The germline V gene has CDR1 KGHSH and CDR2 LQKENI. This chain's CDR3 is CASSPTSAGSSYEQYF. The CDR3 DNA follows: TGTGCCAGCTCTCCTACCTCTGCGGGGAGCTCCTACGAGCAGTACTTC.

The rearrangement uses TRBV7-2 and TRBJ1-1; D may be TRBD1 (6 bases). The length of the CDR3 is 13 residues. Looked up from germline, CDR1 is SGHTA and CDR2 is FQGNSA. The V end lost 6 bases, the J end lost 10 bases, and 18 bases lay between the germline ends. CDR3 sequence: CASRETGTWAAFF. DNA for the CDR3: TGTGCCAGCAGGGAAACAGGGACATGGGCAGCTTTCTTT.

The rearrangement links TRBV2 to TRBJ2-3, with no clear D. Germline CDR1 SNHLY, CDR2 FYNNEI. Trimming pared 6 bases from V and 2 bases from J, leaving 12 bases between. The CDR3 spans 14 residues. The CDR3 region is CASRAPPVTDTQYF. The CDR3 DNA reads as TGTGCCAGCAGGGCCCCCCCTGTCACAGATACGCAGTATTTT.

The chain carries TRBV6-5 and TRBJ1-3; D call uncertain. The germline gives CDR1 MNHEY, CDR2 SVGAGI. The CDR3 has 15 amino acids. Deletions cut 4 bases from V and 2 bases from J, with 12 bases between. CDR3 sequence: CASSSSEGPGNTIYF. The CDR3 nucleotides are TGTGCCAGCAGTTCCTCCGAGGGTCCTGGAAACACCATATATTTT.

The J gene is TRBJ2-7, the V gene TRBV29-1; D tentatively fits TRBD1 or TRBD2 (5 bases each). The V end was cut by 0 bases, the J end by 2 bases, with 14 bases between. The CDR3 totals 15 residues. The germline V gene encodes CDR1 SQVTM and CDR2 ANQGSEA. CDR3 nucleotides: TGCAGCGTTGAAGATCGGGGCATGGGGCCCTACGAGCAGTACTTC. Its protein product is CSVEDRGMGPYEQYF.

The gene calls are TRBV5-4 and TRBJ2-7, with 10 positions matching TRBD1. V gave up 1 base and J gave up 6 bases; unmatched junction bases: 7. The length of the CDR3 is 15 residues. The germline CDR1 and CDR2 sequences are SGHNT and YYREEE (reference sequence). As DNA, the CDR3 is TGTGCCAGCAGCTTGCCAGGGACAGGGGTCTCCGAGCAGTACTTC. Translation: CASSLPGTGVSEQYF.

The gene calls are TRBV30 and TRBJ1-5, with 10 bases identical to TRBD1. J lost 7 bases, V lost 1 base, and 10 bases had no gene match. There are 16 residues in the CDR3. Per germline, CDR1 GTSNPN and CDR2 SVGIG (reference sequence). The chain's CDR3 is CAWSAGDRGSGQPQHF. In DNA form, the CDR3 reads TGTGCCTGGAGTGCAGGGGACAGGGGATCTGGACAGCCCCAGCATTTT. Full variable domain (remainder filled in from reference TRBV30 and TRBJ1-5): SQTIHQWPATLVQPVGSPLSLECTVEGTSNPNLYWYRQAAGRGLQLLFYSVGIGQISSEVPQNLSASRPQDRQFILSSKKLLLSDSGFYLCAWSAGDRGSGQPQHFGDGTRLSIL.